This T cell receptor beta chain was sequenced for a study of T cell repertoires in cytomegalovirus infection. TCRdb reprocessed the reads via MiXCR and lists one record per CDR3 protein. The sample has about 250,000 distinct CDR3 sequences; about a sixth are singletons. Germline lookup yields CDR1 DFQATT and CDR2 SNEGSKA (reference sequence). CDR3 size: 13 residues. The V end lost 3 bases, the J end lost 0 bases, and 8 bases lay between the germline ends. The sample consisted of CD8+ T cells from PBMCs. The chain has TRBV20-1 and TRBJ1-1, with D perhaps matching TRBD1 (5 bases). The sequence was obtained from a human donor in good health (CMV status not recorded). Some clones in this sample may be carry-over from other donors' samples. The DNA of the CDR3 is TGCAGTGCTAGGGGACTTATGAACACTGAAGCTTTCTTT. It specifies CSARGLMNTEAFF.